The entry below describes one TCR beta chain. The treatment was: some 20 received Ad26.COV2.S at low or high dose, single or two shots; about five received placebo; per-sample allocation not given. Specimens were obtained on day 63 following the first vaccine or placebo injection. These data belong to a study of Ad26.COV2.S vaccination and SARS-CoV-2 variants. Germline CDR1 and CDR2: SGHVS and FQNEAQ. The CDR3 length is 15 residues. With V trimmed by 1 base and J by 3 bases, 4 bases remained unmatched. Generated by immunoSEQ multiplex PCR, the TCRdb table keeps only in-frame clones and is missing some. This table holds 320,000 or so clones, roughly 90% found once.

This sequence originates from a person between 18 and 59 years old who received the Ad26.COV2.S COVID-19 vaccine or a placebo. The gene calls are TRBV7-8 and TRBJ2-3; 7 positions agree with TRBD2. Material: peripheral blood, obtained in a trial of Ad26.COV2.S vaccine versus placebo. In DNA form, the CDR3 reads TGTGCCAGCAGCTTAGTGGGAGGGCCAACAGATACGCAGTATTTT. This encodes CASSLVGGPTDTQYF.